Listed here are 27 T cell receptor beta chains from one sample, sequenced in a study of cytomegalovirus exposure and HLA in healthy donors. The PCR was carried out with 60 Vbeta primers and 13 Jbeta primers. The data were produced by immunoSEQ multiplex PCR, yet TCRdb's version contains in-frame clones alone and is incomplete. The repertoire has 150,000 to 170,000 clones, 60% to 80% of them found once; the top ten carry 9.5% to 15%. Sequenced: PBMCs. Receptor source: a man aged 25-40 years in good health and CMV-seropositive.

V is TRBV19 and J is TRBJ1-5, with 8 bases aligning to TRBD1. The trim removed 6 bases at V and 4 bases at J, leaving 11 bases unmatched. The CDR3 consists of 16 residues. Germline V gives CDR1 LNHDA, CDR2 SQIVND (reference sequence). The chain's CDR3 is CASSNGAGGWNQPQHF. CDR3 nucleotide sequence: TGTGCCAGTAGCAATGGGGCAGGGGGCTGGAATCAGCCCCAGCATTTT.

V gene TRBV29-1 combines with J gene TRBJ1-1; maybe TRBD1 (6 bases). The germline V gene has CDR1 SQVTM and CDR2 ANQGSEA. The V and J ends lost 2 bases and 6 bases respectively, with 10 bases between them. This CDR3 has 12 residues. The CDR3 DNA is TGCAGCGTTGAATCTGGGGGCCCTGAAGCTTTCTTT. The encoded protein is CSVESGGPEAFF.

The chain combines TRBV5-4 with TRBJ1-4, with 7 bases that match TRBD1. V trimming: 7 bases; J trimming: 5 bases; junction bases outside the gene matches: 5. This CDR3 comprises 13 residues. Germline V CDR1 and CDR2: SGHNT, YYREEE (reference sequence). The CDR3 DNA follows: TGTGCCAGCCGAGGACAGGAAAATGAAAAACTGTTTTTT. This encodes CASRGQENEKLFF.

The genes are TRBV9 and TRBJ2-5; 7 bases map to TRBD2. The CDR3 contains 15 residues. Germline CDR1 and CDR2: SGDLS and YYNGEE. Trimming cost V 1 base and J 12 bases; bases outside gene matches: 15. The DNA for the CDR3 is TGTGCCAGCAGCGTAAAGAGGAGGCCCCTAGCGGACGAGTACTTC. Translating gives CASSVKRRPLADEYF.

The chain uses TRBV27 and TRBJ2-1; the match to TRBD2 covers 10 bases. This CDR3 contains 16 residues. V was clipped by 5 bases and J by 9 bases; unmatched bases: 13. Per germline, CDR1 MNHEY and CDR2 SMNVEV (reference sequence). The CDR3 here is CASSVNGAGGTREQFF. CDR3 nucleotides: TGTGCCAGCAGTGTAAACGGAGCGGGAGGGACTCGTGAGCAGTTCTTC.

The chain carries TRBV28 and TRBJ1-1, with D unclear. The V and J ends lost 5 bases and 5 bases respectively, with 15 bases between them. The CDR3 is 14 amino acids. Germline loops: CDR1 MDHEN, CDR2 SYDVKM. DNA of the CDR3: TGTGCCAGCAGTGGGTCGGGTCGTGGGACTGAAGCTTTCTTT. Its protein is CASSGSGRGTEAFF.

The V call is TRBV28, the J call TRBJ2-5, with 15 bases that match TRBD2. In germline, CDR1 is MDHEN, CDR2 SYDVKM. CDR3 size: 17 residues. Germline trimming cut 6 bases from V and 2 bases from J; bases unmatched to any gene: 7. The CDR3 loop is CASRGLAGGREQETQYF. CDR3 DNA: TGTGCCAGCAGAGGACTAGCGGGAGGGAGGGAGCAAGAGACCCAGTACTTC.

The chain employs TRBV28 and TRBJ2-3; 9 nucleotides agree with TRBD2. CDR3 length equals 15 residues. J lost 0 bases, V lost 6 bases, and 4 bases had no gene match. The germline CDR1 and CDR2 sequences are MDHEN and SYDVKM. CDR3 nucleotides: TGTGCCAGCAGCCTTCTAGCGGGGAGCACAGATACGCAGTATTTT. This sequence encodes CASSLLAGSTDTQYF. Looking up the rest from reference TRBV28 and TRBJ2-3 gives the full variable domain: DVKVTQSSRYLVKRTGEKVFLECVQDMDHENMFWYRQDPGLGLRLIYFSYDVKMKEKGDIPEGYSVSREKKERFSLILESASTNQTSMYLCASSLLAGSTDTQYFGPGTRLTVL.

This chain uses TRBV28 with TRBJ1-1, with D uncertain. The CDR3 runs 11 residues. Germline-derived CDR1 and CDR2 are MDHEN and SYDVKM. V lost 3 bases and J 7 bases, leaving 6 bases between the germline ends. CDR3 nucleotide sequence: TGTGCCAGCAGTTTTTACAGTGAAGCTTTCTTT. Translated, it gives CASSFYSEAFF.

The DNA of the CDR3 is TGTGCCAGCAGCTCGACAGGGATACCAGGCCAAGAGACCCAGTACTTC. The encoded protein is CASSSTGIPGQETQYF. The chain employs TRBV11-2 and TRBJ2-5; 7 positions match TRBD1. J lost 1 base, V lost 4 bases, and 9 bases had no gene match. Germline CDR1 SGHAT, CDR2 FQNNGV. The CDR3 spans 16 residues.

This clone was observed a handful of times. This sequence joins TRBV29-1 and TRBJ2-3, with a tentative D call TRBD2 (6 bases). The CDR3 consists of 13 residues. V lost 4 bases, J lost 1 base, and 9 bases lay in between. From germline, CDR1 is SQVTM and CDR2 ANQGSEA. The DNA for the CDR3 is TGCAGCGTTGGAAGGGAGGGCACAGATACGCAGTATTTT. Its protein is CSVGREGTDTQYF.

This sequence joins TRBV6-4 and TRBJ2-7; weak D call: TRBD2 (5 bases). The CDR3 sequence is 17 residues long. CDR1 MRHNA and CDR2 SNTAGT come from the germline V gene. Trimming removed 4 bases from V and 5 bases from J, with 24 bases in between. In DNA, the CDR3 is TGTGCCAGCAGTGGAGGGTTCGGTGTCCCCCCCGGAAACGAGCAGTACTTC. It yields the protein CASSGGFGVPPGNEQYF.

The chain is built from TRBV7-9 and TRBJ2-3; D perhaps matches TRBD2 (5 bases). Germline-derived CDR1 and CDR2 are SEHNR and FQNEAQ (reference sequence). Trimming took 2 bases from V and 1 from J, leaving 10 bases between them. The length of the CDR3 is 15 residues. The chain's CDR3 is CASSLSRSGTDTQYF. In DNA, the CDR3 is TGTGCCAGCAGCTTATCCCGTAGCGGCACAGATACGCAGTATTTT.

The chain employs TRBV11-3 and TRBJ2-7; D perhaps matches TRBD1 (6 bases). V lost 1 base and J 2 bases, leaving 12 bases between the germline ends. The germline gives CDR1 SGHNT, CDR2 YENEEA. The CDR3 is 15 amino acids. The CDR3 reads CASSLGQAVAYEQYF. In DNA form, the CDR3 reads TGTGCCAGCAGCTTAGGACAGGCCGTGGCCTACGAGCAGTACTTC.

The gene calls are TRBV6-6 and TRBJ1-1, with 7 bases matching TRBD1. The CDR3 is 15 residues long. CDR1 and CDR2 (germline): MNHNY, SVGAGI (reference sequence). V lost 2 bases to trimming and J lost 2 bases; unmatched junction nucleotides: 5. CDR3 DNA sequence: TGTGCCAGCAGTTACCCCGGACAGGTTAACACTGAAGCTTTCTTT. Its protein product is CASSYPGQVNTEAFF.

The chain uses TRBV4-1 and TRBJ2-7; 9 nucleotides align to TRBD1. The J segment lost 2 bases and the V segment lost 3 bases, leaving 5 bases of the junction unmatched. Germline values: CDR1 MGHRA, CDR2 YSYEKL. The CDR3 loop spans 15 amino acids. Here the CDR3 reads CASSQGQGEAYEQYF. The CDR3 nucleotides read TGCGCCAGCAGCCAGGGACAGGGTGAAGCCTACGAGCAGTACTTC.

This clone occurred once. CDR3 residues: CASSRYYEQYF. The CDR3 coding sequence is TGTGCCAGCAGCCGTTACTACGAGCAGTACTTC. The genes are TRBV5-8 and TRBJ2-7, with D uncertain. CDR1 is SGHTS, CDR2 YDEGEE, per germline. This CDR3 has 11 amino acids. Trimming cost V 4 bases and J 3 bases, with 5 bases left between them.

In nucleotides, the CDR3 is TGTGCCAGCAGTGAATCTAGGGCCCAAGGGGATGAGCAGTTCTTC. Translation gives CASSESRAQGDEQFF. This chain connects TRBV6-4 to TRBJ2-1, with a weak D call TRBD1 (5 bases). The germline CDR1 and CDR2 sequences are MRHNA and SNTAGT. CDR3 size: 15 residues. V dropped 3 bases and J dropped 8 bases, with 17 bases sitting between them.

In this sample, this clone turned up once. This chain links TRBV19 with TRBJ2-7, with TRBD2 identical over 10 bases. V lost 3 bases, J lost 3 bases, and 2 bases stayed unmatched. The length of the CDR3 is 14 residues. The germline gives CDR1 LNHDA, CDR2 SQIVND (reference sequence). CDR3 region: CASSILAGDYEQYF. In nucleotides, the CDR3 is TGTGCCAGTAGTATCCTAGCGGGAGACTACGAGCAGTACTTC.

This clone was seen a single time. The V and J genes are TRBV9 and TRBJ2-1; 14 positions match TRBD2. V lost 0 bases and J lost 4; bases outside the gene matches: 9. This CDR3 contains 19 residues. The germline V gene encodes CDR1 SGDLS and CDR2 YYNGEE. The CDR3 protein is CASSVGTSGRTQLYNEQFF. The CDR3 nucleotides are TGTGCCAGCAGCGTAGGGACTAGCGGGAGGACTCAACTATACAATGAGCAGTTCTTC.

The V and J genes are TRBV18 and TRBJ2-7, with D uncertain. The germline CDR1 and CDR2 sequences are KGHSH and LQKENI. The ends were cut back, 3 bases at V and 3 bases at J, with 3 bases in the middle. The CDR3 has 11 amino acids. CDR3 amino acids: CASSPNYEQYF. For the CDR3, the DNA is TGTGCCAGCTCACCTAACTACGAGCAGTACTTC.

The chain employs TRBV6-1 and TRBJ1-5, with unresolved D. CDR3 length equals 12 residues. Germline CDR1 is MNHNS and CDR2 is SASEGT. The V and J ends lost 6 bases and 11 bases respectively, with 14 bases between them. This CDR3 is CASRDSLRSQHF. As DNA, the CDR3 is TGTGCCAGCAGGGATAGTCTGAGGTCCCAGCATTTT.

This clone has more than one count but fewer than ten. The CDR3 bases are TGTGCCAGCAGTTTATTGACAGGGGGCCTCTACGAGCAGTACTTC. This translates into CASSLLTGGLYEQYF. The V gene is TRBV28, the J gene TRBJ2-7, with 10 bases lining up with TRBD1. V shed 1 base and J 3 bases; nucleotides not matched to a gene: 3. The CDR3 is 15 amino acids. The germline V gene has CDR1 MDHEN and CDR2 SYDVKM.

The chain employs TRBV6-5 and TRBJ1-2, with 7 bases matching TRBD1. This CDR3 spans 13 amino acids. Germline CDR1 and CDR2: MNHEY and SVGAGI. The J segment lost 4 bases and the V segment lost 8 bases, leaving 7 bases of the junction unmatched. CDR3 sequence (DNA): TGTGCCAGCCGGGGACAGCTCGCCTATGGCTACACCTTC. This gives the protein CASRGQLAYGYTF.

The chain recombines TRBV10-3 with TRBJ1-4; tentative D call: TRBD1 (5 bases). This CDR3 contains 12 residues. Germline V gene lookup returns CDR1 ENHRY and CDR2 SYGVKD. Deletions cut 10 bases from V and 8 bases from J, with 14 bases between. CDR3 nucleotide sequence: TGTGCCACTGCCGGCGGGGCCGAAAAACTGTTTTTT. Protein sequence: CATAGGAEKLFF.

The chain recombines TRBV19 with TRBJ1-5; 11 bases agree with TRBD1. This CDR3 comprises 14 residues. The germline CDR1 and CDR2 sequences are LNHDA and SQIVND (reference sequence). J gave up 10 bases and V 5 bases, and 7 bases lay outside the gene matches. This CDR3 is CASSQGTGGDPQHF. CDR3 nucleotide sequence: TGTGCCAGTAGTCAGGGGACAGGGGGGGATCCCCAGCATTTT.

The CDR3 DNA is TGTGCCACCTTTAAAGAGGATACCGGGGAGCTGTTTTTT. Translation gives CATFKEDTGELFF. The chain uses TRBV6-1 and TRBJ2-2, with D unresolved. Germline assignment: CDR1 MNHNS and CDR2 SASEGT. This CDR3 has 13 amino acids. The ends were cut back, 10 bases at V and 5 bases at J, with 14 bases in the middle.